The rows below give T cell receptor beta chains drawn from one sample of a study of T cells in Graves' hyperthyroidism and ophthalmopathy. TCRdb recomputed calls from the multiplex PCR reads with MiXCR, one row per CDR3 protein. The data contain 550,000 to 850,000 distinct CDR3 sequences, about 19% of them singletons. The sample consisted of blood. The source of these receptors is a woman aged 45-65 years with Graves' hyperthyroidism that later progressed to Graves' ophthalmopathy. CDR3s include the opening cysteine and the closing phenylalanine or tryptophan. D genes are given only for firm matches. For some rows the clone size is stated as once, few or many, or as a class when expanded; others skip it.

DNA,CDR3,length,size,V,D,J
TGTGCCTGGAAGGGGACAGGGGGCTCACTTAACTATGGCTACACCTTC,CAWKGTGGSLNYGYTF,16,many,TRBV30,TRBD1,TRBJ1-2
TGTGCCAGCAGCCAAGAACCAGGGGGTGGAAGTGGCTACACCTTC,CASSQEPGGGSGYTF,15,many,TRBV3-1,TRBD1,TRBJ1-2
TGTGCCAGCAGCCAGTCAGGTTCTGGAAACACCATATATTTT,CASSQSGSGNTIYF,14,NA,TRBV4-2,NA,TRBJ1-3
TGCGCCAGCAGCTTTGAAAGACCTAGCACAGATACGCAGTATTTT,CASSFERPSTDTQYF,15,many,TRBV5-1,NA,TRBJ2-3
TGTGCCTGGAGTGTAGGGCAGGGGGGATTCTACGAGCAGTACTTC,CAWSVGQGGFYEQYF,15,many,TRBV30,NA,TRBJ2-7
TGTGCCAGCAGCCAAGATGGCGGCCCCCGGGAGCAGTTCTTC,CASSQDGGPREQFF,14,NA,TRBV3-1,NA,TRBJ2-1
TGTGCCAGCAGCTCTGGGACAGGGGGTTGGAATGAGCAGTTCTTC,CASSSGTGGWNEQFF,15,many,TRBV5-4,TRBD1,TRBJ2-1
TGCGCCAGCAGCCAGTTAACTAGTGAGCAGTTCTTC,CASSQLTSEQFF,12,few,TRBV4-1,NA,TRBJ2-1
TGCGCCAGCAGTGGCCGGCCAGGGGTCGGGGACGAGCAGTACTTC,CASSGRPGVGDEQYF,15,many,TRBV10-1,NA,TRBJ2-7
TGTGCCAGCAGCCCCGACCGGGACAGGGAGCGGGCCGGGGAGCTGTTTTTT,CASSPDRDRERAGELFF,17,many,TRBV7-6,TRBD1,TRBJ2-2
TGTGCCAGCAGCCAAGTAATCAGAGAGACCCAGTACTTC,CASSQVIRETQYF,13,NA,TRBV14,NA,TRBJ2-5
TGCGCCAGCAGCCAGGGGGAGTGGGTCACTGAAGCTTTCTTT,CASSQGEWVTEAFF,14,NA,TRBV4-1,NA,TRBJ1-1
TGCGCCAGCAGTTTGCCCGAGACAATGGGCACAGATACGCAGTATTTT,CASSLPETMGTDTQYF,16,NA,TRBV5-1,NA,TRBJ2-3
TGTGCCAGCAGCCGGACTAGCGGGGGCAATGAGCAGTTCTTC,CASSRTSGGNEQFF,14,many,TRBV3-1,TRBD2,TRBJ2-1
TGTGCCAGCAGTGAACCTCTTACCCATGGGCAGTTCTTC,CASSEPLTHGQFF,13,few,TRBV6-1,NA,TRBJ2-1
TGTGCCAGCAGGAGGACTAGCGGGGCGACAGATACGCAGTATTTT,CASRRTSGATDTQYF,15,many,TRBV2,TRBD2,TRBJ2-3